This T cell receptor (beta chain) was retrieved from a study of T cell responses to AZD1222 COVID-19 vaccine. This clone was observed once. Libraries were prepared by immunoSEQ multiplex PCR; TCRdb keeps only in-frame clonotypes and omits some of them. The sample carries 90,000 to 120,000 clones, about 94% recorded once. The V gene's germline CDR1 is MNHEY and CDR2 SMNVEV (reference sequence). The CDR3 is 18 residues long. V lost 5 bases and J lost 3, with 22 bases in between. The sequence derives from an adult in good health. Sequenced here: peripheral blood, sampled on day 0 of AZD1222 vaccination. The chain recombines TRBV27 with TRBJ1-4, with TRBD1 as a possible D gene (6 bases). For the CDR3, the DNA is TGTGCCAGCAGTGCCCTCATACAGGGAACCCCCTCTAATGAAAAACTGTTTTTT. Protein: CASSALIQGTPSNEKLFF.